Listed below are T cell receptor beta chains from one sample, sequenced in a study of T cell repertoires in cytomegalovirus infection. TCRdb reprocessed the reads via MiXCR and lists one record per CDR3 protein. This sample yields some 700,000 distinct CDR3 sequences, of which around a third are seen a single time; 15% to 20% belongs to the top ten. Their antigens are not known. This specimen was cultured PBMCs, taken from culture after CMV antigen stimulation. Source of these receptors: a human donor in good health (CMV status not recorded). Some clones in this sample may be carry-over from other donors' samples. The conserved cysteine and the conserved F or W are not part of the CDR3 here.

J gene | V gene | CDR3 protein
TRBJ2-1 | TRBV10-3 | ASTFRGGDNEQF
TRBJ1-5 | TRBV28 | ASRLQGIREQPQH
TRBJ2-1 | TRBV5-1 | ASRVAGTVDEQF
TRBJ2-3 | TRBV7-4 | ASSGREASTDTQY
TRBJ2-7 | TRBV29-1 | SAGFVGTGDYEQY
TRBJ2-5 | TRBV7-8 | ASSLVELAGPQETQY
TRBJ2-3 | TRBV6-1 | ASSEVLQSGDTQY
TRBJ2-1 | TRBV24-1 | ATSDSYDSYNEQF
TRBJ2-7 | TRBV7-2 | ASSLGPTMTVKQY
TRBJ1-1 | TRBV29-1 | SVEGGQGGVEAF
TRBJ2-1 | TRBV19 | AAGLAGAEQF
TRBJ2-1 | TRBV3-1 | ASSQTRNEQF
TRBJ2-5 | TRBV7-2 | ASSLGLAGAPQETQY
TRBJ1-2 | TRBV12-3/TRBV12-4 | ASSLRPSYGYT
TRBJ1-2 | TRBV7-3 | ASSPHTGQGLRGYT
TRBJ1-4 | TRBV25-1 | ASSEYQKLF
TRBJ2-7 | TRBV20-1 | SARDGDSWNEYEQY
TRBJ1-5 | TRBV7-9 | ASSPNRDKPQH
TRBJ2-7 | TRBV4-1 | ASSQRSGRSFDEQY
TRBJ1-1 | TRBV12-3/TRBV12-4 | ASSPTEINTEAF
TRBJ2-1 | TRBV6-2/TRBV6-3 | ASSRSSEQF
TRBJ1-2 | TRBV10-3 | AISEGEGYT
TRBJ2-5 | TRBV12-3/TRBV12-4 | ASSLNLLGRETQY
TRBJ1-5 | TRBV2 | ASRTTGGSSQLQH
TRBJ2-7 | TRBV7-2 | ASSLRAGRHEQY
TRBJ2-3 | TRBV9 | ASSGVIADTQY
TRBJ2-7 | TRBV7-2 | ASSETGWYEQY
TRBJ2-1 | TRBV29-1 | SVVFHLQDNEQF
TRBJ2-1 | TRBV7-6 | ASSLDGSPYNEQF
TRBJ2-7 | TRBV7-2 | ASSLFGRGNEQY
TRBJ2-5 | TRBV6-5 | ASSANRGRLAVKETQY
TRBJ2-1 | TRBV7-9 | ASSLGDNEQF
TRBJ2-7 | TRBV18 | ASSLSMGLLYEQY
TRBJ2-3 | TRBV4-1 | ASSQPGLHVSRDVARSTDTQY
TRBJ2-6 | TRBV11-3 | ASSPGTGASSGANVLT
TRBJ2-7 | TRBV20-1 | SAGQGPYEQY